This T cell receptor beta chain is from a study of cytomegalovirus exposure and HLA in healthy donors. Regarding the study as a whole: Cytomegalovirus-associated status was assigned to roughly 160 TCR beta chains.

Turning to this clone: Its antigen is still unknown.

Donors were drawn from the approximately 110-subject validation cohort, separate from the approximately 700-subject first cohort. The assay was immunoSEQ multiplex PCR, and TCRdb's table has in-frame clones only and misses some. The repertoire consists of approximately 60,000 clones, with approximately 95% occurring once and the leading ten covering around 7%. The material sequenced was PBMCs. The receptor's source is a woman aged 18 to 35 in good health and CMV-seropositive.

CDR3 in amino acids: CATSRDPVNTEAFF. The CDR3 nucleotides are TGTGCCACCAGCAGAGATCCGGTGAACACTGAAGCTTTCTTT. The chain is built from TRBV15 and TRBJ1-1; D is undetermined. The CDR3 is 14 residues long. Germline values: CDR1 LNHNV, CDR2 YYDKDF (reference sequence). Trimming stripped 0 bases from V and 0 bases from J, with 5 bases between.